This T cell receptor (beta chain) originates from a study of T cells in Graves' hyperthyroidism and ophthalmopathy. What was amplified from RNA transcripts were TCR beta CDR3 regions. The HTBI primer set served for first-round RT-PCR of the TCR CDR3. MiXCR was run by TCRdb on the multiplex PCR reads, yielding one entry per CDR3 protein. The repertoire holds hundreds of thousands of distinct CDR3 sequences, with 22% as singletons. In germline, CDR1 is LGHDT, CDR2 YNNKEL (reference sequence). Trimming took 0 bases from V and 1 from J; bases not matched to a gene: 9. This CDR3 spans 19 amino acids. What was sequenced was blood. V is TRBV3-1 and J is TRBJ2-2, with 9 bases matching TRBD2. The source of this sequence is a woman aged 70-85 years with Graves' ophthalmopathy. CDR3 DNA: TGTGCCAGCAGCCAAGATTGGCTAGCGGGACTGAAGAACACCGGGGAGCTGTTTTTT. Protein: CASSQDWLAGLKNTGELFF. Drawing the rest from reference TRBV3-1 and TRBJ2-2, the complete variable domain is DTAVSQTPKYLVTQMGNDKSIKCEQNLGHDTMYWYKQDSKKFLKIMFSYNNKELIINETVPNRFSPKSPDKAHLNLHINSLELGDSAVYFCASSQDWLAGLKNTGELFFGEGSRLTVL.